This T cell receptor (beta chain) was observed in a study of Graves' ophthalmopathy and Graves' hyperthyroidism. General study findings and limits: Blood shared most expanded thyroid clonotypes above 0.001 frequency.

Note on this clonotype: Its antigen is unidentified.

Presentation of ophthalmopathy in the donors involved moderate-to-severe activity, CAS ≥3, NOSPECS ≥4 and a duration under 3 months. Clinicians diagnosed using symptoms, serum thyroxine, TRAb, thyroid ultrasound and orbital computed tomography. Trimming shortened V by 4 bases and J by 2 bases, and 8 bases separated the two germline ends. Germline CDR1 MNHEY, CDR2 SMNVEV (reference sequence). The CDR3 runs 13 residues. Amplified material comprised TCR beta CDR3 regions derived from RNA transcripts. HTBI primers served in a first-round RT-PCR, which a second-round multiplex PCR followed. TCRdb passed the multiplex PCR reads through MiXCR, listing each CDR3 protein once. The sample carries roughly 170,000 distinct CDR3 sequences, 39% recorded once.

The gene calls are TRBV27 and TRBJ2-5; D not resolved. Sequencing input: peripheral blood. The clonotype originates from a man aged 25 to 40 with Graves' ophthalmopathy. CDR3 protein: CASSSRNQETQYF. In nucleotides, the CDR3 is TGTGCCAGCAGTTCAAGAAATCAAGAGACCCAGTACTTC.